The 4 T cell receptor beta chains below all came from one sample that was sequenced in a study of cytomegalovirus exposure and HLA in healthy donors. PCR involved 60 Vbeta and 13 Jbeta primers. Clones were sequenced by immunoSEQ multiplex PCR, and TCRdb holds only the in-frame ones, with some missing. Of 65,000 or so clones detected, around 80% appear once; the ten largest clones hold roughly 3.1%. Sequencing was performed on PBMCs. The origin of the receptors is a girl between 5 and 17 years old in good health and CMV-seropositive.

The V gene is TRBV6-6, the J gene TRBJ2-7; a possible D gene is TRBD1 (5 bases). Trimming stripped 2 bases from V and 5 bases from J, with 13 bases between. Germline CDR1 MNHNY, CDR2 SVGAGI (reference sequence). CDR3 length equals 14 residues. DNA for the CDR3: TGTGCCAGCAGTTACGAAGGGGTCTTGGACGAGCAGTACTTC. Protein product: CASSYEGVLDEQYF.

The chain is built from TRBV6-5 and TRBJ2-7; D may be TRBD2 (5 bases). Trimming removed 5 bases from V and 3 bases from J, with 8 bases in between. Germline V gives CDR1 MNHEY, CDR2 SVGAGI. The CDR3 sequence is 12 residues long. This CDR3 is CASSVRGYEQYF. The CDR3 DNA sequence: TGTGCCAGCAGTGTCCGGGGCTACGAGCAGTACTTC.

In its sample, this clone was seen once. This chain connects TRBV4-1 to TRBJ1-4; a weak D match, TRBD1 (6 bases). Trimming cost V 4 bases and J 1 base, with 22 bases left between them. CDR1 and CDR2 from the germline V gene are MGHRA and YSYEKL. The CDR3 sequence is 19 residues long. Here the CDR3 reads CASSPHRGQGSLTNEKLFF. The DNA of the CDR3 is TGCGCCAGCAGCCCGCACCGGGGTCAGGGGTCCTTAACTAATGAAAAACTGTTTTTT.

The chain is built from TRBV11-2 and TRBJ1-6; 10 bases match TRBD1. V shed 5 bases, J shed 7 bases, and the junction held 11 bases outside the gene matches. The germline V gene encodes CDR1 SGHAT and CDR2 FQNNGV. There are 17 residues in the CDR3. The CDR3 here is CASSTKGQGSQNSPLHF. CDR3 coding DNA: TGTGCCAGCAGCACGAAGGGACAGGGGTCTCAGAATTCACCCCTCCACTTT.